The following is a T cell receptor beta chain sequence with its context. This entry comes from a study of cytomegalovirus exposure and HLA in healthy donors. The primer mix had 60 Vbeta and 13 Jbeta primers. Sequencing used immunoSEQ multiplex PCR; TCRdb keeps in-frame clones, though not all of them. This sample has 80,000 or so clones, with under 80% found just once. This TCR was recovered from a man between 60 and 75 years old in good health and CMV-seropositive. The sequenced material came from PBMCs.

Here the CDR3 reads CASSPLTQETQYF. The CDR3 nucleotides read TGCGCCAGCAGCCCACTAACTCAAGAGACCCAGTACTTC. This chain joins TRBV5-1 and TRBJ2-5; no definite D call. This CDR3 is 13 amino acids long. V was pared by 4 bases and J by 2 bases, with 9 bases between. CDR1 SGHRS and CDR2 YFSETQ come from the germline V gene. Using reference TRBV5-1 and TRBJ2-5 for the parts outside the CDR3, the full variable domain is KAGVTQTPRYLIKTRGQQVTLSCSPISGHRSVSWYQQTPGQGLQFLFEYFSETQRNKGNFPGRFSGRQFSNSRSEMNVSTLELGDSALYLCASSPLTQETQYFGPGTRLLVL.